The 26 T cell receptor beta chains listed next were all sequenced from one sample in a study of CD8+ T cells in alopecia areata. Sequencing relied on a cDNA template that was reverse transcribed from extracted RNA. Libraries were prepared by immunoSEQ multiplex PCR; TCRdb keeps only in-frame clonotypes and omits some of them. The sample has 140,000 to 150,000 clones, approximately 65% seen once. Sequencing was performed on CD8+ T cells sorted from blood. The receptors were sampled from a human donor in good health.

V usage is TRBV27 and J usage is TRBJ1-1, with D hard to call. The CDR3 is 13 residues long. CDR1 and CDR2 from the germline V gene are MNHEY and SMNVEV (reference sequence). Trimming removed 8 bases at V and 4 bases at J, with 14 bases between. The CDR3 is CASGLTGSTEAFF. For the CDR3, the DNA is TGTGCCAGCGGACTGACGGGGAGCACTGAAGCTTTCTTT.

The chain uses TRBV7-8 and TRBJ2-5; 11 bases are shared with TRBD2. The CDR3 has 16 residues. J was trimmed by 5 bases and V by 5 bases; bases with no gene match: 10. CDR1 and CDR2 (germline): SGHVS, FQNEAQ. The CDR3 DNA is TGTGCCAGCAGCACGCCACTAGCGGGAGAAGGGGAGACCCAGTACTTC. As protein: CASSTPLAGEGETQYF.

The CDR3, as DNA: TGTGCCAGCAGAGAGCGGGTCTACGAGCAGTACTTC. Amino acids: CASRERVYEQYF. The J gene is TRBJ2-7, the V gene TRBV28, with D possibly matching TRBD2 (6 bases). The V gene lost 6 bases and the J gene lost 3 bases, with 9 bases spanning the gap. Germline-derived CDR1 and CDR2 are MDHEN and SYDVKM. CDR3 length: 12 amino acids.

The V and J genes are TRBV11-2 and TRBJ2-5; 9 bases align to TRBD1. V lost 4 bases and J lost 5; bases outside the gene matches: 8. The length of the CDR3 is 15 residues. The V gene's germline CDR1 is SGHAT and CDR2 FQNNGV. Here the CDR3 DNA reads TGTGCCAGCAGCTCAAATACAGGGGGCCCGGAGACCCAGTACTTC. It encodes CASSSNTGGPETQYF. Based on the CDR3 plus reference TRBV11-2 and TRBJ2-5, the full variable domain is EAGVAQSPRYKIIEKRQSVAFWCNPISGHATLYWYQQILGQGPKLLIQFQNNGVVDDSQLPKDRFSAERLKGVDSTLKIQPAKLEDSAVYLCASSSNTGGPETQYFGPGTRLLVL.

This rearrangement joins TRBV2 to TRBJ2-2, with 7 bases identical to TRBD2. CDR1 SNHLY and CDR2 FYNNEI come from the germline V gene. V shed 2 bases and J 1 base; nucleotides not matched to a gene: 13. The CDR3 covers 19 residues. DNA for the CDR3: TGTGCCAGCAGTGAAAAAGGGGAGGTCGGGAGGAGGAACACCGGGGAGCTGTTTTTT. It translates to CASSEKGEVGRRNTGELFF.

This clone appeared a few times. V and J are TRBV4-1 and TRBJ1-5; D ambiguous. Per the germline V gene, CDR1 is MGHRA and CDR2 is YSYEKL. V was cut by 1 base and J by 0 bases, with 13 bases left in between. The CDR3 is made up of 17 amino acids. The CDR3, as DNA: TGCGCCAGCAGCCAAGCGTCTGAAGGGAATAGCAATCAGCCCCAGCATTTT. It yields the protein CASSQASEGNSNQPQHF.

The V and J genes are TRBV29-1 and TRBJ1-2; a possible D gene is TRBD1 (6 bases). Germline-derived CDR1 and CDR2 are SQVTM and ANQGSEA. This CDR3 region has 15 residues. V lost 5 bases to trimming and J lost 2 bases, with 18 bases between them. The CDR3 nucleotides read TGCAGCGTTCGCCCCTCCGGGGGCTTAAACTATGGCTACACCTTC. Its protein product is CSVRPSGGLNYGYTF.

V usage is TRBV27 and J usage is TRBJ2-7; D might be TRBD1 (6 bases). This CDR3 region has 13 residues. Germline values: CDR1 MNHEY, CDR2 SMNVEV (reference sequence). With 5 bases removed from V and 10 bases from J, the gap between germline ends came to 18 bases. CDR3 sequence: CASSPQTGKLQYF. The CDR3 DNA sequence: TGTGCCAGCAGTCCCCAAACAGGGAAACTTCAGTACTTC.

The chain links TRBV4-2 to TRBJ2-7; weak D call: TRBD2 (5 bases). The length of the CDR3 is 15 residues. CDR1 is LGHNA, CDR2 YNFKEQ, per germline. The ends were cut back, 1 base at V and 0 bases at J, with 10 bases in the middle. Here the CDR3 reads CASSQASGNSYEQYF. The CDR3 nucleotides read TGTGCCAGCAGCCAAGCCAGCGGTAACTCCTACGAGCAGTACTTC.

The CDR3 nucleotides read TGTGCCAGCAGCTTCGGGACTAGCGGAAATGAGCAGTTCTTC. It yields the protein CASSFGTSGNEQFF. This chain links TRBV7-2 with TRBJ2-1, with 11 bases fitting TRBD2. CDR3 length: 14 amino acids. The V gene's germline CDR1 is SGHTA and CDR2 FQGNSA. V was clipped by 3 bases and J by 7 bases; unmatched bases: 2.

The V call is TRBV6-1, the J call TRBJ2-1; 7 bases are shared with TRBD2. Looked up from germline, CDR1 is MNHNS and CDR2 is SASEGT. There are 14 residues in the CDR3. V lost 4 bases to trimming and J lost 10 bases; unmatched junction nucleotides: 10. The CDR3: CASSANPSGGEQFF. The CDR3 DNA reads as TGTGCCAGCAGTGCCAACCCTAGCGGTGGGGAGCAGTTCTTC.

A word on this clone: Other DNA sequences in this specimen translate into the identical CDR3. V and J are TRBV27 and TRBJ2-7, with D perhaps matching TRBD2 (6 bases). This CDR3 contains 13 residues. Germline loops: CDR1 MNHEY, CDR2 SMNVEV (reference sequence). Trimming pared 3 bases from V and 5 bases from J, leaving 11 bases between. The CDR3 sequence: CASSLGTGDEQYF. CDR3 sequence (DNA): TGTGCCAGCAGTTTGGGGACTGGGGACGAGCAGTACTTC.

The rearrangement joins TRBV5-6 to TRBJ2-5; D gene uncertain. Germline CDR1 is SGHDT and CDR2 is YYEEEE. The CDR3 spans 13 residues. Trimming pared 0 bases from V and 4 bases from J, leaving 7 bases between. CDR3 sequence (DNA): TGTGCCAGCAGCTTGGTACATGCAGAGACCCAGTACTTC. This gives the protein CASSLVHAETQYF.

This clone was counted between two and nine times. This chain connects TRBV5-1 to TRBJ2-7; D tentatively reads TRBD1 or TRBD2 (5 bases each). Germline V lookup: CDR1 SGHRS, CDR2 YFSETQ. CDR3 length equals 14 residues. V lost 4 bases to trimming and J lost 2 bases, with 13 bases between them. CDR3 nucleotide sequence: TGCGCCAGCAGCCCCGGGACGGCGACCTACGAGCAGTACTTC. Its translation is CASSPGTATYEQYF.

The J gene is TRBJ1-1, the V gene TRBV5-6; D is uncertain. Trimming left V 0 bases short and J 0 bases short, with 9 bases between. Germline CDR1 reads SGHDT; CDR2 reads YYEEEE. This CDR3 comprises 15 residues. The CDR3 DNA is TGTGCCAGCAGCTTGGAGGGTAGGGTGAACACTGAAGCTTTCTTT. It specifies CASSLEGRVNTEAFF. Full variable domain (remainder filled in from reference TRBV5-6 and TRBJ1-1): DAGVTQSPTHLIKTRGQQVTLRCSPKSGHDTVSWYQQALGQGPQFIFQYYEEEERQRGNFPDRFSGHQFPNYSSELNVNALLLGDSALYLCASSLEGRVNTEAFFGQGTRLTVV.

The V gene is TRBV25-1, the J gene TRBJ1-2; D is uncertain. Germline lookup yields CDR1 MGHDK and CDR2 SYGVNS. Trimming took 3 bases from V and 5 from J, leaving 10 bases between them. The length of the CDR3 is 13 residues. In DNA, the CDR3 is TGTGCCAGCAGTGATGCAGGAGATTATGGCTACACCTTC. Translating gives CASSDAGDYGYTF.

This clone was observed a few times. The chain carries TRBV7-6 and TRBJ1-1, with D maybe TRBD1 (6 bases). This CDR3 contains 15 residues. CDR1 and CDR2 (germline): SGHVS, FNYEAQ. With 5 bases removed from V and 4 bases from J, the gap between germline ends came to 17 bases. The chain's CDR3 is CASSVGPDRSTEAFF. The CDR3 nucleotides are TGTGCCAGCAGCGTAGGCCCTGACAGGTCCACTGAAGCTTTCTTT.

V is TRBV27 and J is TRBJ2-3, with TRBD2 as a possible D gene (6 bases). This CDR3 spans 16 amino acids. Germline CDR1 MNHEY, CDR2 SMNVEV (reference sequence). Trimming removed 5 bases from V and 2 bases from J, with 17 bases in between. The DNA of the CDR3 is TGTGCCAGCAGTCCCCACGAGCGGGCCGCCACAGATACGCAGTATTTT. Amino acid sequence: CASSPHERAATDTQYF.

This clone has just a few counts. J is TRBJ2-7 and V is TRBV6-5, with 8 nucleotides matching TRBD1. This CDR3 region has 14 residues. The V segment lost 5 bases and the J segment 2 bases; nucleotides outside the gene matches: 5. Germline V gene sequence: CDR1 MNHEY, CDR2 SVGAGI. DNA of the CDR3: TGTGCCAGCAGTCTCCGGACAGGGCCCTACGAGCAGTACTTC. It translates to CASSLRTGPYEQYF.

A single count supports this clone. The chain employs TRBV7-6 and TRBJ2-7; either TRBD1 or TRBD2 may supply D (5 bases each). The ends were cut back, 2 bases at V and 5 bases at J, with 13 bases in the middle. This CDR3 is 14 amino acids long. The germline V gene encodes CDR1 SGHVS and CDR2 FNYEAQ. CDR3 region: CASSLLGPDNEQYF. The CDR3 nucleotides are TGTGCCAGCAGCTTACTGGGACCGGACAACGAGCAGTACTTC.

A single count supports this clone. The chain recombines TRBV11-1 with TRBJ2-1; D remains ambiguous. Germline lookup yields CDR1 SGHAT and CDR2 FQDESV (reference sequence). V was cut by 1 base and J by 10 bases, with 8 bases left in between. This CDR3 spans 12 amino acids. The CDR3 reads CASSLDPSEQFF. For the CDR3, the DNA is TGTGCCAGCAGCTTAGATCCCTCGGAGCAGTTCTTC.

The chain couples TRBV7-9 to TRBJ2-1, with D possibly being TRBD1 (6 bases). V was trimmed by 4 bases and J by 1 base, leaving 14 bases between them. The CDR3 extends over 16 amino acids. Germline assignment: CDR1 SEHNR and CDR2 FQNEAQ (reference sequence). DNA of the CDR3: TGTGCCAGCAGCTCCGGCGCCAGGGGATCCTACAATGAGCAGTTCTTC. It specifies CASSSGARGSYNEQFF.

The chain is built from TRBV6-1 and TRBJ2-1; a possible D gene is TRBD2 (6 bases). Germline loops: CDR1 MNHNS, CDR2 SASEGT. CDR3 length: 15 residues. Trimming removed 2 bases from V and 7 bases from J, with 15 bases in between. The CDR3 region is CASSEFVLAMNEQFF. Written as DNA, the CDR3 is TGTGCCAGCAGTGAATTTGTACTAGCTATGAATGAGCAGTTCTTC.

The V and J genes are TRBV27 and TRBJ2-1, with 9 bases fitting TRBD1. The V segment lost 5 bases and the J segment 6 bases; nucleotides outside the gene matches: 8. The CDR3 is 15 amino acids. Germline CDR1 MNHEY, CDR2 SMNVEV (reference sequence). The CDR3 is CASSQTPDRGNEQFF. DNA for the CDR3: TGTGCCAGCAGTCAAACCCCGGACAGGGGCAATGAGCAGTTCTTC.

CDR3: CASSLLQGTYNEQFF. The CDR3 DNA is TGTGCCAGCAGTTTGCTACAGGGGACCTACAATGAGCAGTTCTTC. The rearrangement uses TRBV28 and TRBJ2-1; TRBD1 agrees at 7 bases. V dropped 3 bases and J dropped 2; count of bases not matched to a gene: 4. The germline CDR1 and CDR2 sequences are MDHEN and SYDVKM. This CDR3 comprises 15 residues.

Only one count was recorded for this clone. The chain carries TRBV28 and TRBJ2-1; D is undetermined. CDR1 and CDR2 (germline): MDHEN, SYDVKM. V lost 3 bases to trimming and J lost 2 bases, with 11 bases between them. The CDR3 length is 15 residues. The CDR3, as DNA: TGTGCCAGCAGTTTTGGTACCACCACCTACAATGAGCAGTTCTTC. It specifies CASSFGTTTYNEQFF.